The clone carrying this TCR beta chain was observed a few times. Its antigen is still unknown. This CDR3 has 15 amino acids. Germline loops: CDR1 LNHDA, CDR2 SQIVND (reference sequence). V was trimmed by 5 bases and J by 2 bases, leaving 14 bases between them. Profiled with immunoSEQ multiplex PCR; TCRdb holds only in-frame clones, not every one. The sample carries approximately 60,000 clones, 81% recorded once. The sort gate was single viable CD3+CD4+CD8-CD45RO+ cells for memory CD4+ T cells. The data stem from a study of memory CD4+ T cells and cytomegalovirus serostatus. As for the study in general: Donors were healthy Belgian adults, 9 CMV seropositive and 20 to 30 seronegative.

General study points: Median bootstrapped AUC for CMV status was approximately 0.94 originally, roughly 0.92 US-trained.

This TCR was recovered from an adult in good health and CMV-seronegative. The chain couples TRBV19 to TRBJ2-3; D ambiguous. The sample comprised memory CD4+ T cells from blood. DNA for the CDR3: TGTGCCAGTAGTCCGACGGTTACGTCCACAGATACGCAGTATTTT. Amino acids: CASSPTVTSTDTQYF. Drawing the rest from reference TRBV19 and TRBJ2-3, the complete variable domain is DGGITQSPKYLFRKEGQNVTLSCEQNLNHDAMYWYRQDPGQGLRLIYYSQIVNDFQKGDIAEGYSVSREKKESFPLTVTSAQKNPTAFYLCASSPTVTSTDTQYFGPGTRLTVL.